In its sample, the clone carrying this T cell receptor beta chain was seen a few times. The antigen remains unidentified. This sample stems from a study of CD8+ T cells in alopecia areata. Per the germline V gene, CDR1 is SGHAT and CDR2 is FQNNGV. This CDR3 contains 13 residues. V shed 2 bases and J 5 bases; nucleotides not matched to a gene: 3. Specified treatment: oral pan-JAK inhibitor, 5-10 mg twice daily. Obtained from alopecia areata patients were lesional scalp punch biopsies along with peripheral blood. Sequencing used cDNA as its template, made by extracting RNA and reverse transcribing it. TCRdb's copy holds only in-frame clones and misses some; the assay was immunoSEQ multiplex PCR. The data hold around 120,000 clones, with approximately 59% observed a single time. Study-wide results and limits: Normal-skin resident alphabeta T cells also appear among scalp sample sequences.

Here the sequenced sample was CD8+ T cells sorted from blood, taken at week 4, from a patient treated with tofacitinib. This rearrangement joins TRBV11-2 to TRBJ2-7; 7 bases line up with TRBD1. This receptor was taken from a human donor with alopecia areata. The CDR3 nucleotides read TGTGCCAGCAGCTTACTACAGGGGAACGAGCAGTACTTC. The encoded protein is CASSLLQGNEQYF.